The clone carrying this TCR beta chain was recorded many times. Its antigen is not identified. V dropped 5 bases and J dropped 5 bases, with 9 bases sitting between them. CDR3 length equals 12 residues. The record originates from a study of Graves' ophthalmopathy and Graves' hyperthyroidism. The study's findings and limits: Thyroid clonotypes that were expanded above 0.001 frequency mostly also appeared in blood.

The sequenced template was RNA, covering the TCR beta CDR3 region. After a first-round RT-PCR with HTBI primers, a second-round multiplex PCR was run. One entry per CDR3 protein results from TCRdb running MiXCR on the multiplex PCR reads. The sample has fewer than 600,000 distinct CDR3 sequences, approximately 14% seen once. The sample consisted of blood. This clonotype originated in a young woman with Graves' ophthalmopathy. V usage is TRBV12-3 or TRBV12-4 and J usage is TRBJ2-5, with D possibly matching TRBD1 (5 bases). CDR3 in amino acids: CASSGAVETQYF. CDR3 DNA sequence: TGTGCCAGCAGTGGGGCGGTCGAGACCCAGTACTTC.